The 29 T cell receptor beta chains below come from one sample, sequenced in a study of shared clonotypes between healthy human individuals. Sequencing was performed with immunoSEQ multiplex PCR; in TCRdb, only in-frame clones are kept and a portion is missing. Of about 1.5 million clones listed, 95% to 99% are singletons. The sequencing input was naive CD4+ T cells sorted from blood. The subset: CD45RA+ positively selected. These receptors all come from a man younger than 40 in good health.

The CDR3 loop is CASRPVGEGPGQVSYEQYF. The CDR3 DNA follows: TGCGCCAGCAGGCCCGTTGGCGAGGGCCCGGGACAGGTATCTTACGAGCAGTACTTC. The V call is TRBV5-1, the J call TRBJ2-7; 8 bases are a match to TRBD1. The CDR3 loop spans 19 amino acids. The V gene end was trimmed by 5 bases and the J gene end by 4 bases; junction bases not matched to a gene: 23. The germline V gene encodes CDR1 SGHRS and CDR2 YFSETQ.

The rearrangement joins TRBV4-3 to TRBJ2-7, with D hard to call. Deletions cut 0 bases from V and 0 bases from J, with 12 bases between. This CDR3 is 16 amino acids long. Germline V gene data show CDR1 as LGHNA and CDR2 as YSLEER. In nucleotides, the CDR3 is TGCGCCAGCAGCCAAGATGCAATGATAAGCTCCTACGAGCAGTACTTC. This translates into CASSQDAMISSYEQYF.

A note on this clone: The sample holds other DNA sequences that translate to the same CDR3. The chain recombines TRBV18 with TRBJ1-2; D ambiguous. Germline-derived CDR1 and CDR2 are KGHSH and LQKENI. Trimming removed 2 bases from V and 4 bases from J, with 8 bases in between. The CDR3 spans 13 residues. For the CDR3, the DNA is TGTGCCAGCTCACCAAAAGAGATCTATGGCTACACCTTC. Amino acids: CASSPKEIYGYTF.

The rearrangement uses TRBV7-2 and TRBJ2-3; D unresolved. V was cut by 4 bases and J by 0 bases, with 8 bases left in between. The CDR3 is made up of 14 amino acids. Per the germline V gene, CDR1 is SGHTA and CDR2 is FQGNSA. The CDR3 is CASSSRLSTDTQYF. In nucleotides, the CDR3 is TGTGCCAGCAGCTCCCGTCTGAGCACAGATACGCAGTATTTT.

The chain has TRBV29-1 and TRBJ2-5, with D perhaps matching TRBD1 (6 bases). Germline V lookup: CDR1 SQVTM, CDR2 ANQGSEA. V was clipped by 5 bases and J by 5 bases, with 9 bases between them. This CDR3 has 11 residues. DNA for the CDR3: TGCAGCGTTTCCAGGGGTGAGACCCAGTACTTC. This sequence encodes CSVSRGETQYF.

This clone was observed a single time. The rearrangement joins TRBV7-2 to TRBJ2-7; 9 positions agree with TRBD2. The V and J ends lost 4 bases and 0 bases, in that order; junction bases with no gene match: 13. Germline CDR1 reads SGHTA; CDR2 reads FQGNSA. The CDR3 is 18 amino acids. CDR3 in amino acids: CASSYRDSGLAFSYEQYF. DNA for the CDR3: TGTGCCAGCAGCTACCGGGACAGTGGACTAGCGTTCTCCTACGAGCAGTACTTC. The full variable domain, its missing parts supplied by reference TRBV7-2 and TRBJ2-7, is GAGVSQSPSNKVTEKGKDVELRCDPISGHTALYWYRQSLGQGLEFLIYFQGNSAPDKSGLPSDRFSAERTGGSVSTLTIQRTQQEDSAVYLCASSYRDSGLAFSYEQYFGPGTRLTVT.

The gene calls are TRBV2 and TRBJ2-1; D possibly uses TRBD1 or TRBD2 (6 bases each). The V end lost 6 bases, the J end lost 0 bases, and 12 bases lay between the germline ends. This CDR3 has 15 amino acids. Germline values: CDR1 SNHLY, CDR2 FYNNEI. The CDR3 sequence is CASREGGSSYNEQFF. CDR3 sequence (DNA): TGTGCCAGCAGGGAGGGGGGTAGCTCCTACAATGAGCAGTTCTTC.

This clone showed up just once. The DNA for the CDR3 is TGTGCCGTCGGACAGCCCTCTGGAAACACCATATATTTT. Translating it yields CAVGQPSGNTIYF. The chain carries TRBV10-3 and TRBJ1-3, with D possibly being TRBD1 (6 bases). V was shortened by 11 bases and J by 0 bases, with 11 bases between the two germline ends. Germline values: CDR1 ENHRY, CDR2 SYGVKD. The CDR3 is 13 residues long.

The chain links TRBV11-2 to TRBJ2-2; 9 bases are shared with TRBD1. The CDR3 runs to 18 residues. V was pared by 0 bases and J by 1 base, with 6 bases of the junction left unmatched. Per the germline V gene, CDR1 is SGHAT and CDR2 is FQNNGV. CDR3 amino acids: CASSLDLTGGGNTGELFF. The CDR3, as DNA: TGTGCCAGCAGCTTAGATCTTACAGGGGGCGGGAACACCGGGGAGCTGTTTTTT.

The rearrangement joins TRBV6-6 to TRBJ2-7, with TRBD1 matching 12 bases. The CDR3 consists of 15 residues. Germline loops: CDR1 MNHNY, CDR2 SVGAGI (reference sequence). V lost 3 bases, J lost 7 bases, and 7 bases stayed unmatched. This chain's CDR3 is CASSYPGQGAGEQYF. In DNA, the CDR3 is TGTGCCAGCAGTTATCCGGGACAGGGGGCGGGTGAGCAGTACTTC.

Details on this clone: The sample contains more than one DNA sequence encoding this CDR3. This chain connects TRBV19 to TRBJ1-1, with 8 bases matching TRBD1. V lost 2 bases, J lost 1 base, and 3 bases stayed unmatched. The germline V gene has CDR1 LNHDA and CDR2 SQIVND (reference sequence). The CDR3 spans 15 residues. CDR3 nucleotides: TGTGCCAGTAGTATAACAGGGGGACGGAACACTGAAGCTTTCTTT. Translating gives CASSITGGRNTEAFF.

The chain combines TRBV5-1 with TRBJ2-7, with 7 bases lining up with TRBD2. The germline CDR1 and CDR2 sequences are SGHRS and YFSETQ. V lost 4 bases to trimming and J lost 1 base; unmatched junction nucleotides: 2. The CDR3 spans 13 residues. The CDR3 DNA follows: TGCGCCAGCAGCCGGGACTATTCCTACGAGCAGTACTTC. Amino acid sequence: CASSRDYSYEQYF.

In its sample, this clone was seen once. The chain uses TRBV9 and TRBJ2-1, with 10 bases fitting TRBD2. V shed 0 bases and J 6 bases; nucleotides not matched to a gene: 3. Germline V CDR1 and CDR2: SGDLS, YYNGEE. This CDR3 has 15 amino acids. The CDR3 DNA is TGTGCCAGCAGCGTAGTTAGCGGGAGGCCCAATGAGCAGTTCTTC. Amino acid sequence: CASSVVSGRPNEQFF.

The chain joins TRBV18 to TRBJ2-7, with D perhaps matching TRBD2 (5 bases). V was cut by 1 base and J by 5 bases, with 15 bases left in between. Germline CDR1 and CDR2: KGHSH and LQKENI. The CDR3 is 15 residues long. In DNA form, the CDR3 reads TGTGCCAGCTCACCACTTCGGACTGGGATCGACGAGCAGTACTTC. Amino acids: CASSPLRTGIDEQYF.

This chain links TRBV18 with TRBJ1-1, with D perhaps TRBD1 (6 bases). Germline-derived CDR1 and CDR2 are KGHSH and LQKENI. Trimming cost V 3 bases and J 5 bases, with 16 bases left between them. The CDR3 has 15 amino acids. This CDR3 reads CASSPLTGAGTEAFF. CDR3 nucleotides: TGTGCCAGCTCACCCCTGACAGGTGCAGGGACTGAAGCTTTCTTT.

The chain is built from TRBV2 and TRBJ2-1; weak D call: TRBD2 (6 bases). CDR1 is SNHLY and CDR2 is FYNNEI in the germline V gene. This CDR3 spans 14 amino acids. The V gene lost 6 bases and the J gene lost 5 bases, with 14 bases spanning the gap. CDR3 region: CASRAVGLDNEQFF. CDR3 bases: TGTGCCAGCAGGGCCGTGGGACTTGACAATGAGCAGTTCTTC.

V is TRBV11-2 and J is TRBJ2-3, with unresolved D. The CDR3 runs to 14 residues. Germline V gene lookup returns CDR1 SGHAT and CDR2 FQNNGV. Deletions cut 7 bases from V and 3 bases from J, with 14 bases between. The CDR3 DNA reads as TGTGCCAGCACCAATCCAGGAACAACAGATACGCAGTATTTT. It yields the protein CASTNPGTTDTQYF.

A few counts support this clone. The same CDR3 also results from other DNA sequences found in this sample. The rearrangement joins TRBV9 to TRBJ2-7; possible D gene TRBD1, 6 bases. Germline CDR1 SGDLS, CDR2 YYNGEE. The CDR3 covers 13 residues. V was cut by 0 bases and J by 2 bases, with 6 bases left in between. The DNA for the CDR3 is TGTGCCAGCAGCGTAGGGACAGCCTACGAGCAGTACTTC. Translating gives CASSVGTAYEQYF. Full variable domain (missing parts from reference TRBV9 and TRBJ2-7): DSGVTQTPKHLITATGQRVTLRCSPRSGDLSVYWYQQSLDQGLQFLIQYYNGEERAKGNILERFSAQQFPDLHSELNLSSLELGDSALYFCASSVGTAYEQYFGPGTRLTVT.

The chain joins TRBV6-6 to TRBJ2-5; unclear D gene. There are 12 residues in the CDR3. V was cut by 2 bases and J by 0 bases, with 1 base left in between. Germline V lookup: CDR1 MNHNY, CDR2 SVGAGI (reference sequence). CDR3 loop: CASSYDQETQYF. Written as DNA, the CDR3 is TGTGCCAGCAGTTACGACCAAGAGACCCAGTACTTC.

The chain is built from TRBV5-1 and TRBJ1-4; 9 bases line up with TRBD1. The ends lost 4 bases at V and 6 bases at J; junction bases unmatched: 4. The CDR3 sequence is 14 residues long. CDR1 is SGHRS, CDR2 YFSETQ, per germline. The CDR3 nucleotides read TGCGCCAGCAGCGATGACAGGGGGGATGAAAAACTGTTTTTT. Translating it yields CASSDDRGDEKLFF.

The chain is built from TRBV29-1 and TRBJ2-7; D gene unclear. The germline gives CDR1 SQVTM, CDR2 ANQGSEA. CDR3 length equals 12 residues. The CDR3 loop is CRGSDKNYEQYF. The CDR3, as DNA: TGCAGGGGGTCCGACAAAAACTACGAGCAGTACTTC.

The chain uses TRBV6-5 and TRBJ2-5, with 8 bases fitting TRBD2. The CDR3 spans 13 residues. Germline trimming cut 4 bases from V and 4 bases from J; bases unmatched to any gene: 2. The germline V gene encodes CDR1 MNHEY and CDR2 SVGAGI. This CDR3 reads CASSFRGGETQYF. The CDR3 DNA reads TGTGCCAGCAGTTTTCGGGGGGGAGAGACCCAGTACTTC.

This clone was counted once. The chain has TRBV2 and TRBJ1-2; 7 bases agree with TRBD1. The CDR3 is 14 residues long. Unmatched junction bases numbered 9, after V lost 3 bases and J lost 8 bases. Germline V gives CDR1 SNHLY, CDR2 FYNNEI. CDR3: CASSDQTGDWGYTF. DNA of the CDR3: TGTGCCAGCAGTGATCAAACAGGGGACTGGGGCTACACCTTC. The full variable domain, completed using reference TRBV2 and TRBJ1-2, is EPEVTQTPSHQVTQMGQEVILRCVPISNHLYFYWYRQILGQKVEFLVSFYNNEISEKSEIFDDQFSVERPDGSNFTLKIRSTKLEDSAMYFCASSDQTGDWGYTFGSGTRLTVV.

With respect to this clone: Since no conserved phenylalanine or tryptophan closes the CDR3, a read error is the likely cause. No DNA is shown, since the ends of the CDR3 on it are uncertain; the CDR3 is the one TCRdb lists. J is TRBJ1-4 and V is TRBV20-1. From its first to its last residue, the CDR3 has 11 amino acids. Germline CDR1 reads DFQATT; CDR2 reads SNEGSKA (reference sequence). CDR3 amino acids: CSATKGTALYG.

The chain employs TRBV29-1 and TRBJ1-1; TRBD1 might be the D (5 bases). Germline lookup yields CDR1 SQVTM and CDR2 ANQGSEA. CDR3 length: 14 residues. V was cut by 5 bases and J by 1 base, with 14 bases left in between. The CDR3 region is CSVRPSGGNTEAFF. The CDR3 nucleotides are TGCAGCGTTCGACCCTCCGGGGGGAACACTGAAGCTTTCTTT.

This clone has a single count. CDR3 nucleotides: TGTGCCAGCAGCTTACCCCGACGGAACCGGGAGCAGTACTTC. Translating it yields CASSLPRRNREQYF. The chain is built from TRBV7-8 and TRBJ2-7, with unresolved D. The CDR3 length is 14 residues. Germline values: CDR1 SGHVS, CDR2 FQNEAQ. V dropped 2 bases and J dropped 7 bases, with 15 bases sitting between them.

The chain is built from TRBV25-1 and TRBJ2-7; D tentatively reads TRBD1 or TRBD2 (5 bases each). The germline V gene encodes CDR1 MGHDK and CDR2 SYGVNS. The germline V and J ends were trimmed by 5 bases and 3 bases, with 17 bases remaining between them. CDR3 length equals 15 residues. The CDR3 nucleotides are TGTGCCAGCAGTCTGTTCAGGGAGTCGAACTACGAGCAGTACTTC. Amino acids: CASSLFRESNYEQYF.

Here the CDR3 DNA reads TGCGCCAGCCGAGCCCATTATCGGAGTTCCAGCACAGATACGCAGTATTTT. This encodes CASRAHYRSSSTDTQYF. The chain recombines TRBV4-1 with TRBJ2-3; unclear D gene. V shed 8 bases and J shed 0 bases, with 21 bases lying between them. The CDR3 loop spans 17 amino acids. Germline assignment: CDR1 MGHRA and CDR2 YSYEKL.

The chain carries TRBV4-1 and TRBJ2-7; 11 bases align to TRBD2. J lost 3 bases, V lost 1 base, and 2 bases had no gene match. CDR3 length: 15 amino acids. From germline, CDR1 is MGHRA and CDR2 YSYEKL. CDR3 nucleotides: TGCGCCAGCAGCCAAGGACTAGCGGGAATCTACGAGCAGTACTTC. Protein sequence: CASSQGLAGIYEQYF.